The 13 T cell receptor beta chains in this list originate from one sample, sequenced in a study of cytomegalovirus exposure and HLA in healthy donors. TCRdb's table, derived via immunoSEQ multiplex PCR, lists solely in-frame clones and lacks some. Among some 170,000 clones listed, 90% to 97% were seen once. Material: PBMCs. The receptors here all came from a woman between 18 and 29 years old in good health and CMV-seronegative.

The chain employs TRBV27 and TRBJ2-3; 12 bases match TRBD2. In germline, CDR1 is MNHEY, CDR2 SMNVEV (reference sequence). This CDR3 region has 15 residues. Trimming removed 7 bases from V and 2 bases from J; junction bases left unmatched: 4. CDR3 protein: CASNLAGGFTDTQYF. The CDR3 DNA is TGTGCCAGCAATCTAGCGGGGGGGTTCACAGATACGCAGTATTTT.

The rearrangement joins TRBV4-1 to TRBJ2-7; 9 bases map to TRBD2. Germline V CDR1 and CDR2: MGHRA, YSYEKL. With 1 base clipped from V and 6 bases from J, the junction kept 7 bases outside the gene matches. The CDR3 sequence is 15 residues long. CDR3 DNA sequence: TGCGCCAGCAGCCAAGGCCTTAGCGGGGGACGCGAGCAGTACTTC. Translating gives CASSQGLSGGREQYF.

The CDR3 DNA reads TGCGCCAGCAGCACCCCGGGGGAGTACACAGATACGCAGTATTTT. Translated: CASSTPGEYTDTQYF. The gene calls are TRBV5-1 and TRBJ2-3, with TRBD2 as a possible D gene (6 bases). Trimming left V 4 bases short and J 2 bases short, with 14 bases between. The germline V gene has CDR1 SGHRS and CDR2 YFSETQ. There are 15 residues in the CDR3.

V gene TRBV20-1 combines with J gene TRBJ2-1; TRBD2 might be the D (5 bases). The CDR3 has 11 residues. Trimming left V 7 bases short and J 6 bases short, with 10 bases between. Germline V lookup: CDR1 DFQATT, CDR2 SNEGSKA (reference sequence). The CDR3 region is CSEGAGNEQFF. In DNA form, the CDR3 reads TGCAGTGAGGGTGCGGGCAATGAGCAGTTCTTC.

The genes are TRBV13 and TRBJ2-7, with TRBD2 matching 10 bases. Per germline, CDR1 PRHDT and CDR2 FYEKMQ (reference sequence). The J segment lost 2 bases and the V segment lost 3 bases, leaving 4 bases of the junction unmatched. The length of the CDR3 is 15 residues. The DNA for the CDR3 is TGTGCCAGCAGCTTTGTAGCGGGGGGCACCTACGAGCAGTACTTC. Its translation: CASSFVAGGTYEQYF.

The J gene is TRBJ1-2, the V gene TRBV6-5, with 10 bases identical to TRBD1. Germline-derived CDR1 and CDR2 are MNHEY and SVGAGI. Trimming at V came to 5 bases and at J to 4 bases, leaving 4 bases not matched to a gene. This CDR3 comprises 14 residues. CDR3 region: CASSRQGAGYGYTF. For the CDR3, the DNA is TGTGCCAGCAGTCGACAGGGGGCTGGCTATGGCTACACCTTC.

The V gene is TRBV30, the J gene TRBJ2-6; D is unclear. There are 13 residues in the CDR3. V was shortened by 2 bases and J by 1 base, with 3 bases between the two germline ends. Germline V gives CDR1 GTSNPN, CDR2 SVGIG (reference sequence). CDR3 sequence reads: CAWSPSGANVLTF. The CDR3 nucleotides read TGTGCCTGGAGTCCATCTGGGGCCAACGTCCTGACTTTC.

In its sample, this clone was seen once. The CDR3 spells CASSDNRGGATYEQYF. The DNA for the CDR3 is TGTGCCAGCAGTGACAATAGGGGGGGGGCCACCTACGAGCAGTACTTC. The chain joins TRBV6-1 to TRBJ2-7; D might be TRBD2 (7 bases). This CDR3 contains 16 residues. Germline values: CDR1 MNHNS, CDR2 SASEGT. V was shortened by 3 bases and J by 2 bases, with 17 bases between the two germline ends.

V usage is TRBV9 and J usage is TRBJ1-1, with TRBD1 as a possible D gene (5 bases). Germline V gene data show CDR1 as SGDLS and CDR2 as YYNGEE. CDR3 length equals 17 residues. Trimming pared 3 bases from V and 3 bases from J, leaving 21 bases between. The CDR3 reads CASSEVGTPRADTEAFF. The CDR3 DNA reads as TGTGCCAGCAGCGAAGTCGGGACTCCCAGAGCGGACACTGAAGCTTTCTTT.

The V call is TRBV2, the J call TRBJ1-2; D not certain. Germline V gene lookup returns CDR1 SNHLY and CDR2 FYNNEI. There are 15 residues in the CDR3. The V and J ends lost 2 bases and 4 bases respectively, with 14 bases between them. The CDR3 region has the DNA TGTGCCAGCAGTGAAAGAGAAGGTCGGGTCTATGGCTACACCTTC. Translation gives CASSEREGRVYGYTF.

This clone came up once. The chain is built from TRBV11-3 and TRBJ2-1; 7 nucleotides align to TRBD2. The CDR3 has 15 amino acids. Germline V gives CDR1 SGHNT, CDR2 YENEEA. Unmatched junction bases numbered 6, after V lost 2 bases and J lost 5 bases. The CDR3 nucleotides read TGTGCCAGCAGCTTATCGTGGGGGGGAGACAATGAGCAGTTCTTC. Translating it yields CASSLSWGGDNEQFF.

The rearrangement uses TRBV11-2 and TRBJ2-7; D unclear. The ends were cut back, 2 bases at V and 3 bases at J, with 8 bases in the middle. The CDR3 loop spans 13 amino acids. The germline gives CDR1 SGHAT, CDR2 FQNNGV. CDR3 in DNA: TGTGCCAGCAGCTTATCTTCCAGCTACGAGCAGTACTTC. This sequence encodes CASSLSSSYEQYF.

This sequence joins TRBV7-2 and TRBJ1-5; 9 bases line up with TRBD1. Per germline, CDR1 SGHTA and CDR2 FQGNSA. The V and J ends lost 4 bases and 6 bases, in that order; junction bases with no gene match: 7. The CDR3 totals 15 residues. The CDR3 nucleotides read TGTGCCAGCAGCTCGCCGGGACAGGGCTTTCAGCCCCAGCATTTT. Protein: CASSSPGQGFQPQHF.